Presented here are 14 T cell receptor beta chains from one specimen sequenced in a study of cytomegalovirus exposure and HLA in healthy donors. Only in-frame clones appear in the TCRdb table, and some are missing; sequencing was by immunoSEQ multiplex PCR. Of around 60,000 clones in the sample, 90% to 97% were seen once. The sample was PBMCs. The origin of the receptors is a woman aged 18-35 years in good health and CMV-seronegative.

The V and J genes are TRBV6-1 and TRBJ2-7; D remains unclear. The CDR3 has 13 amino acids. Trimming cost V 6 bases and J 0 bases, with 9 bases left between them. The V gene's germline CDR1 is MNHNS and CDR2 SASEGT. The CDR3 is CASSVTHSYEQYF. CDR3 sequence (DNA): TGTGCCAGCAGCGTGACACACTCCTACGAGCAGTACTTC.

The CDR3 loop reads CASSEALGLPYNEQFF. CDR3 coding DNA: TGTGCCAGCAGTGAAGCGTTGGGCCTTCCCTACAATGAGCAGTTCTTC. The rearrangement joins TRBV6-1 to TRBJ2-1; the D is unclear. V dropped 0 bases and J dropped 2 bases, with 11 bases sitting between them. Germline V gives CDR1 MNHNS, CDR2 SASEGT. CDR3 length equals 16 residues.

This clone was found a few times. This sequence joins TRBV6-5 and TRBJ2-3; D unresolved. V was trimmed by 0 bases and J by 2 bases, leaving 12 bases between them. Germline V CDR1 and CDR2: MNHEY, SVGAGI. The CDR3 length is 16 residues. The CDR3 coding sequence is TGTGCCAGCAGTTACTCTGGAGTAACGGCCACAGATACGCAGTATTTT. Amino acid sequence: CASSYSGVTATDTQYF.

The chain combines TRBV30 with TRBJ2-2; D remains unclear. CDR3 length: 12 residues. The germline CDR1 and CDR2 sequences are GTSNPN and SVGIG (reference sequence). The ends were cut back, 4 bases at V and 1 base at J, with 4 bases in the middle. CDR3 loop: CAWMRNTGELFF. CDR3 DNA: TGTGCCTGGATGCGGAACACCGGGGAGCTGTTTTTT.

The chain combines TRBV6-1 with TRBJ1-2; 9 nucleotides line up with TRBD1. The CDR3 is 14 residues long. The germline V gene has CDR1 MNHNS and CDR2 SASEGT. V shed 10 bases and J 8 bases; nucleotides not matched to a gene: 14. DNA of the CDR3: TGTGCCAACAAACAGGGGGCGCGCTTTGGGGGCTACACCTTC. Translating it yields CANKQGARFGGYTF.

The rearrangement joins TRBV4-3 to TRBJ1-2, with TRBD1 as a possible D gene (6 bases). V lost 0 bases, J lost 6 bases, and 11 bases lay in between. CDR3 size: 14 residues. Germline assignment: CDR1 LGHNA and CDR2 YSLEER. CDR3 nucleotide sequence: TGCGCCAGCAGCCAAGAACCGCGGGGGCATGGCTACACCTTC. It yields the protein CASSQEPRGHGYTF.

The chain carries TRBV2 and TRBJ1-5; no clear D. V lost 3 bases and J lost 0, with 6 bases in between. Germline assignment: CDR1 SNHLY and CDR2 FYNNEI. The CDR3 length is 14 residues. Here the CDR3 DNA reads TGTGCCAGCAGTGACGTTTATAGCAATCAGCCCCAGCATTTT. Its protein is CASSDVYSNQPQHF.

This chain joins TRBV6-6 and TRBJ2-2; the match to TRBD2 covers 7 bases. Trimming cost V 5 bases and J 4 bases; bases outside gene matches: 10. CDR3 length: 16 residues. CDR1 is MNHNY, CDR2 SVGAGI, per germline (reference sequence). The CDR3, as DNA: TGTGCCAGCAGTCCACCTAGCGGCCGGGGCACCGGGGAGCTGTTTTTT. Translated, it gives CASSPPSGRGTGELFF.

The chain carries TRBV11-2 and TRBJ1-1; D unresolved. CDR3 length: 13 amino acids. V was pared by 1 base and J by 4 bases, with 7 bases between. The germline V gene has CDR1 SGHAT and CDR2 FQNNGV. The CDR3 sequence: CASSLGSGTEAFF. In DNA form, the CDR3 reads TGTGCCAGCAGCTTAGGGTCGGGCACTGAAGCTTTCTTT.

The rearrangement joins TRBV18 to TRBJ2-7; the D gene is possibly TRBD2 (5 bases). V was pared by 3 bases and J by 6 bases, with 18 bases between. The CDR3 has 15 amino acids. CDR1 is KGHSH, CDR2 LQKENI, per germline. In DNA form, the CDR3 reads TGTGCCAGCTCACCGACGGGAAGGGAGTCCGGCGAGCAGTACTTC. Translated, it gives CASSPTGRESGEQYF.

This chain joins TRBV6-5 and TRBJ2-3; tentatively, D is TRBD2 (5 bases). The germline V gene has CDR1 MNHEY and CDR2 SVGAGI. This CDR3 has 13 amino acids. The V end lost 2 bases, the J end lost 6 bases, and 9 bases lay between the germline ends. The CDR3 DNA reads TGTGCCAGCAGTTACCGGGAAGGGGATACGCAGTATTTT. Translation: CASSYREGDTQYF.

V and J are TRBV6-1 and TRBJ2-5, with TRBD2 matching over 8 bases. Per the germline V gene, CDR1 is MNHNS and CDR2 is SASEGT. J lost 5 bases, V lost 5 bases, and 7 bases had no gene match. This CDR3 comprises 14 residues. In nucleotides, the CDR3 is TGTGCCAGCAGTCAGGGACTAGGGTCGGAGACCCAGTACTTC. It encodes CASSQGLGSETQYF.

The rearrangement joins TRBV10-1 to TRBJ2-3; tentative D call: TRBD1 (7 bases). V gave up 6 bases and J gave up 10 bases, with 23 bases separating them. CDR3 length: 15 residues. The germline gives CDR1 WNHNN, CDR2 SYGVQD (reference sequence). The CDR3 nucleotides are TGCGCCAGCAGCCTCAGGGGGGAATCACCCGATGCGCAGTATTTT. The encoded protein is CASSLRGESPDAQYF.

The chain joins TRBV5-6 to TRBJ2-7, with 8 nucleotides matching TRBD2. After removal of 4 bases from V and 0 bases from J, the junction contained 3 bases not matched to a gene. The CDR3 is 14 residues long. CDR1 and CDR2 from the germline V gene are SGHDT and YYEEEE. The CDR3 region has the DNA TGTGCCAGCAGCCCCGGACTAGCCTCCTACGAGCAGTACTTC. Translating it yields CASSPGLASYEQYF.